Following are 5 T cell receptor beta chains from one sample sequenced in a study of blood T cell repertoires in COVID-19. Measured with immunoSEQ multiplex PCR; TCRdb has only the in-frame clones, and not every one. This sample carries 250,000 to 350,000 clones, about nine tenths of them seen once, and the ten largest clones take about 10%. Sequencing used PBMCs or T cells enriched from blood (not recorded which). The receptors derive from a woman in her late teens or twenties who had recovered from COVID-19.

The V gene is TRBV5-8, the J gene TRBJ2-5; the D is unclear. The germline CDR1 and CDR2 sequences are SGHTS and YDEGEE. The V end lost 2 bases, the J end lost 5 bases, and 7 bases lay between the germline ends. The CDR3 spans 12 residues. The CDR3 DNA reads TGTGCCAGCAGCTTAGAGGATGAGACCCAGTACTTC. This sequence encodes CASSLEDETQYF.

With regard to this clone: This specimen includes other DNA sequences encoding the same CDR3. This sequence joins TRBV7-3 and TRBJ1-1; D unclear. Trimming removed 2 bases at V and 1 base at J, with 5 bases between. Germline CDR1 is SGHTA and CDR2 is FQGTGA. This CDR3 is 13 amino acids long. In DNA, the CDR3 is TGTGCCAGCAGCTTATCAGGGAACACTGAAGCTTTCTTT. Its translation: CASSLSGNTEAFF.

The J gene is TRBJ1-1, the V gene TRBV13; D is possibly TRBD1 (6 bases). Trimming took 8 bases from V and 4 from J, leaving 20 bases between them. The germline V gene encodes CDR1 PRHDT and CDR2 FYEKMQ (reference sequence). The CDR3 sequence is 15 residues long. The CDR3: CASEPGGGRSTEAFF. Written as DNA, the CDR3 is TGTGCCAGCGAGCCGGGGGGCGGTAGGAGCACTGAAGCTTTCTTT.

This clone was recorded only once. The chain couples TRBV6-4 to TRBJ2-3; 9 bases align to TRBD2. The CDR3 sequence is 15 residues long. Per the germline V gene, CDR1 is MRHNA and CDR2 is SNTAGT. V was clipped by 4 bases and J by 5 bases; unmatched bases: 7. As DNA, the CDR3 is TGTGCCAGCAGTGGGGAAAGCGGGGGGCAAGATACGCAGTATTTT. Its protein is CASSGESGGQDTQYF.

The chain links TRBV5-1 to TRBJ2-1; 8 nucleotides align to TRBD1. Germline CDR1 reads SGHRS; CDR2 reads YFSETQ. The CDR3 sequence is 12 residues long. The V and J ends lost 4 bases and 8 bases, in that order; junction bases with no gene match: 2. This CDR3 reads CASSGQGYEQFF. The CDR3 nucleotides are TGCGCCAGCAGCGGACAGGGCTATGAGCAGTTCTTC.